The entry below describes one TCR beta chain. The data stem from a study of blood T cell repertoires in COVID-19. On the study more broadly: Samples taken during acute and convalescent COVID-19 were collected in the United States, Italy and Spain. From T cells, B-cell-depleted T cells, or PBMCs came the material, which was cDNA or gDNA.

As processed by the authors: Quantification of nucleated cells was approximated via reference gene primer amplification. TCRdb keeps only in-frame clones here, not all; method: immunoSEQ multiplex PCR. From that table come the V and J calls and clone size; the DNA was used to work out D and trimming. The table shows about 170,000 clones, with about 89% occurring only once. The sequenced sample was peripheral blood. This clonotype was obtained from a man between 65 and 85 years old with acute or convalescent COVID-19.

CDR3 sequence reads: CSASSGASEAFF. In DNA form, the CDR3 reads TGCAGTGCGAGTTCAGGGGCCTCCGAAGCTTTCTTT. The chain uses TRBV20-1 and TRBJ1-1, with D perhaps TRBD1 (6 bases). The V gene lost 6 bases and the J gene lost 8 bases, with 16 bases spanning the gap. CDR1 is DFQATT, CDR2 SNEGSKA, per germline (reference sequence). The CDR3 spans 12 residues.